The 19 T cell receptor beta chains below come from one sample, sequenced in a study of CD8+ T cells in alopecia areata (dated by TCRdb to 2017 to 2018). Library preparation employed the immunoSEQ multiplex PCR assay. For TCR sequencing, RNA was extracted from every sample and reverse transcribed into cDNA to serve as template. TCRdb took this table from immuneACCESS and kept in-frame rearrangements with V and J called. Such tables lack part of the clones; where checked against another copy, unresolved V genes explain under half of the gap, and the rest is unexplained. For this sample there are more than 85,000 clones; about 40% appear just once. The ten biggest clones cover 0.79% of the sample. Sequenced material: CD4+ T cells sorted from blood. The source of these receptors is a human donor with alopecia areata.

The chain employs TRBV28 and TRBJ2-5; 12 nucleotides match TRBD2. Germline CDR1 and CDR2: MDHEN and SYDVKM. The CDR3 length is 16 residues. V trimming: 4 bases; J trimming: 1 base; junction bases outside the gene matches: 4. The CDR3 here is CASSSRTSGAQETQYF. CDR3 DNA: TGTGCCAGCAGTTCTCGGACTAGCGGGGCCCAAGAGACCCAGTACTTC.

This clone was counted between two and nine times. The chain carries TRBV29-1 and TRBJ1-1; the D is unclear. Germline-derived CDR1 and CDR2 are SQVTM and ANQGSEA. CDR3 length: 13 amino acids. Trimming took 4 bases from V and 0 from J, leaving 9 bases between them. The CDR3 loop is CSVAYLMNTEAFF. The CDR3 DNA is TGCAGCGTTGCGTACCTCATGAACACTGAAGCTTTCTTT.

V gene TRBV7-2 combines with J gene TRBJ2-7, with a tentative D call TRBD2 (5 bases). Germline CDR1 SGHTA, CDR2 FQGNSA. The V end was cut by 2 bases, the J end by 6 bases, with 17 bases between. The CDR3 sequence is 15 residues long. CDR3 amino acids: CASSLLVGASSEQYF. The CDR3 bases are TGTGCCAGCAGCTTACTAGTGGGAGCAAGCAGCGAGCAGTACTTC.

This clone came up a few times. The CDR3: CAWSPGPGSGEQYF. The CDR3 DNA reads TGTGCCTGGAGTCCTGGTCCAGGGTCCGGCGAGCAGTACTTC. The chain recombines TRBV30 with TRBJ2-7; D possibly corresponds to TRBD1 (5 bases). V was clipped by 2 bases and J by 6 bases, with 17 bases between them. The germline gives CDR1 GTSNPN, CDR2 SVGIG (reference sequence). This CDR3 is built from 14 residues.

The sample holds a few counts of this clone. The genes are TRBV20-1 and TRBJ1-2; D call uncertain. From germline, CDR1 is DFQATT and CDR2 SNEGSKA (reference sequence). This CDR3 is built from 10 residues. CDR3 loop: CRVLDYGYTF. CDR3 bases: TGCAGGGTACTTGACTATGGCTACACCTTC.

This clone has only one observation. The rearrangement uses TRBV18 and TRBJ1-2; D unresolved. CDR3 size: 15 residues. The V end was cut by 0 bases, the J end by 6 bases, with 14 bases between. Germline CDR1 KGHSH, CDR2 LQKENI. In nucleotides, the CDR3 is TGTGCCAGCTCACCACCGGAATCTTTTTCCGATGGCTACACCTTC. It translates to CASSPPESFSDGYTF.

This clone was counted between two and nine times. The CDR3 coding sequence is TGTGCCTGGAGCTCAACGGGGGAAGAGACCCAGTACTTC. It specifies CAWSSTGEETQYF. The chain combines TRBV30 with TRBJ2-5; D is perhaps TRBD2 (6 bases). The CDR3 sequence is 13 residues long. CDR1 is GTSNPN and CDR2 is SVGIG in the germline V gene (reference sequence). Trimming cost V 3 bases and J 3 bases, with 11 bases left between them.

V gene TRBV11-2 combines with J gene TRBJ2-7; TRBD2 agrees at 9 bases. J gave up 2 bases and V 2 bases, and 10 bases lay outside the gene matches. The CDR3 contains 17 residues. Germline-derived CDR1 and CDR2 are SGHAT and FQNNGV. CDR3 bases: TGTGCCAGCAGCTTAAATTTAGCTAGCGGGATCGCCTACGAGCAGTACTTC. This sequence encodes CASSLNLASGIAYEQYF.

Here the CDR3 DNA reads TGTGCCTGGAGCGCCGGGGGGGCACGGTCGCGCAATGAGCAGTTCTTC. Protein sequence: CAWSAGGARSRNEQFF. V and J are TRBV30 and TRBJ2-1; 8 bases fit TRBD2. Germline CDR1 GTSNPN, CDR2 SVGIG (reference sequence). The CDR3 sequence is 16 residues long. V trimming: 3 bases; J trimming: 6 bases; junction bases outside the gene matches: 13.

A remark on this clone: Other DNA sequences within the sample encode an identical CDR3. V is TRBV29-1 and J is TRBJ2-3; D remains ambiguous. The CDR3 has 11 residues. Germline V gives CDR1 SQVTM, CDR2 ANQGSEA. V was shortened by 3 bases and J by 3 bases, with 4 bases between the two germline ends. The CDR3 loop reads CSVDSTDTQYF. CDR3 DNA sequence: TGCAGCGTTGACTCTACAGATACGCAGTATTTT.

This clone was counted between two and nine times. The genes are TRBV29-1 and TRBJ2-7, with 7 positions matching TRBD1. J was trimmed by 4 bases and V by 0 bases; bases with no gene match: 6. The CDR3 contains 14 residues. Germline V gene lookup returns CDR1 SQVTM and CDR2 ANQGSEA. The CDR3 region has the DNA TGCAGCGTTGAAGAAAGGGGGCGGAGGTACGAGCAGTACTTC. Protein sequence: CSVEERGRRYEQYF.

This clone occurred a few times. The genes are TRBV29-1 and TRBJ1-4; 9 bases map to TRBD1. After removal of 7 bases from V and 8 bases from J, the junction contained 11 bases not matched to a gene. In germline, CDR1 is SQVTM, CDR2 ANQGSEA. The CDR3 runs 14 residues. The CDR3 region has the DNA TGCAGCGCTGCCCCGGACAGGGGTTACGAAAAACTGTTTTTT. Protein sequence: CSAAPDRGYEKLFF.

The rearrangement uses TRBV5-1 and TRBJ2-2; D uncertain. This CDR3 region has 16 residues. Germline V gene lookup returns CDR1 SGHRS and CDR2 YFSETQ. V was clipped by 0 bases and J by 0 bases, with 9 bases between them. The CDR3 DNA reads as TGCGCCAGCAGCTTGGTGGGCAGCCCGAACACCGGGGAGCTGTTTTTT. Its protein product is CASSLVGSPNTGELFF.

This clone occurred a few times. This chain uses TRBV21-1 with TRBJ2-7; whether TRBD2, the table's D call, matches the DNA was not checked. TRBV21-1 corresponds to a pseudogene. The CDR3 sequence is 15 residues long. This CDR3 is CASTIPGGEVNEQYF. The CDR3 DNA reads TGTGCCAGCACCATACCGGGGGGCGAGGTTAACGAGCAGTACTTC.

The CDR3 sequence is CASSPGGGRVTDTQYF. Written as DNA, the CDR3 is TGCGCCAGCAGCCCGGGAGGTGGGAGAGTCACAGATACGCAGTATTTT. V and J are TRBV5-1 and TRBJ2-3, with 7 bases matching TRBD2. This CDR3 has 16 residues. With V trimmed by 4 bases and J by 2 bases, 10 bases remained unmatched. CDR1 and CDR2 from the germline V gene are SGHRS and YFSETQ.

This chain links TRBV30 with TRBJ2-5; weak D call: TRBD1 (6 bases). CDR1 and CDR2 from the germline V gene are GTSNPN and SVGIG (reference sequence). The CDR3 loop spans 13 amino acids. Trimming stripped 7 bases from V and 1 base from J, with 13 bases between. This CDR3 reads CAYQQGIQETQYF. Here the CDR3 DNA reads TGTGCCTACCAACAGGGTATCCAAGAGACCCAGTACTTC. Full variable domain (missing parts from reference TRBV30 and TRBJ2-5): SQTIHQWPATLVQPVGSPLSLECTVEGTSNPNLYWYRQAAGRGLQLLFYSVGIGQISSEVPQNLSASRPQDRQFILSSKKLLLSDSGFYLCAYQQGIQETQYFGPGTRLLVL.

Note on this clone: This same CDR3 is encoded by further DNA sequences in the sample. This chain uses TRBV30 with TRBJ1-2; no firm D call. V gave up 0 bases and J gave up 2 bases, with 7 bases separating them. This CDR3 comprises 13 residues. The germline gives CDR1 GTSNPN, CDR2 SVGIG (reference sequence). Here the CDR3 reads CAWSVEANYGYTF. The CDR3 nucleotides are TGTGCCTGGAGTGTAGAGGCGAACTATGGCTACACCTTC. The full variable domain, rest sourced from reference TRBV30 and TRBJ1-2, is SQTIHQWPATLVQPVGSPLSLECTVEGTSNPNLYWYRQAAGRGLQLLFYSVGIGQISSEVPQNLSASRPQDRQFILSSKKLLLSDSGFYLCAWSVEANYGYTFGSGTRLTVV.

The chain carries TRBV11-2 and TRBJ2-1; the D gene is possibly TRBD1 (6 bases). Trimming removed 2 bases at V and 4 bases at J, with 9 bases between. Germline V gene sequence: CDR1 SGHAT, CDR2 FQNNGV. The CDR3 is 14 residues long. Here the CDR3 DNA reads TGTGCCAGCAGCTTAACAGGGCTATACAATGAGCAGTTCTTC. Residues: CASSLTGLYNEQFF.

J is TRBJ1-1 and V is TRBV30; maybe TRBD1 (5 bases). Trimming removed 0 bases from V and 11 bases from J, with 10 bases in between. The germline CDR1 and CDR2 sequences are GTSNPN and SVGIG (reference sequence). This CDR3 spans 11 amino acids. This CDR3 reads CAWSVRGTAFF. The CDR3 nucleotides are TGTGCCTGGAGTGTACGAGGGACCGCTTTCTTT. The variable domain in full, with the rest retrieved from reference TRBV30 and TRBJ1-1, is SQTIHQWPATLVQPVGSPLSLECTVEGTSNPNLYWYRQAAGRGLQLLFYSVGIGQISSEVPQNLSASRPQDRQFILSSKKLLLSDSGFYLCAWSVRGTAFFGQGTRLTVV.